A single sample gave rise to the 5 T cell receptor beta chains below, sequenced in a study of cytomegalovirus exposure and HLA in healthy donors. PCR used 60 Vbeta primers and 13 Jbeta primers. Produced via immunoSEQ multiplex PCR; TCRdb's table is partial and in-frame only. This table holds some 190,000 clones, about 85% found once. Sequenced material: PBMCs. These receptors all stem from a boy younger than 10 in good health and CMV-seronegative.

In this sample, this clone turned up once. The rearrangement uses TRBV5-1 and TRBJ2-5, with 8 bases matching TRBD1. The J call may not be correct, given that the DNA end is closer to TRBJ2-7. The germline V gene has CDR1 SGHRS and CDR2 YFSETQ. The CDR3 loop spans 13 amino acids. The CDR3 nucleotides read TGCGCCAGCAGCCTAGACAGGGGCCGCGAGCAGTACTTC. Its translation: CASSLDRGREQYF.

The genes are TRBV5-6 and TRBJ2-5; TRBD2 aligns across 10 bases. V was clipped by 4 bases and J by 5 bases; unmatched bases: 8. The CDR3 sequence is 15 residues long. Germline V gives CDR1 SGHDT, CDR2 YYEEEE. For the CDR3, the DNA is TGTGCCAGCAGCCGCGGAGCGGGAGGGGGTGAGACCCAGTACTTC. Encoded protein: CASSRGAGGGETQYF. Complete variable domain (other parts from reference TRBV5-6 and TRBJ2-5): DAGVTQSPTHLIKTRGQQVTLRCSPKSGHDTVSWYQQALGQGPQFIFQYYEEEERQRGNFPDRFSGHQFPNYSSELNVNALLLGDSALYLCASSRGAGGGETQYFGPGTRLLVL.

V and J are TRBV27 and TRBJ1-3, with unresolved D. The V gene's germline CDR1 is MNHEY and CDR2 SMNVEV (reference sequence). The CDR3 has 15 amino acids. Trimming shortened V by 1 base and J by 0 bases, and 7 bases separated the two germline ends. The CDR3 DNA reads TGTGCCAGCAGTTTATTTTCGGGCTCTGGAAACACCATATATTTT. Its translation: CASSLFSGSGNTIYF.

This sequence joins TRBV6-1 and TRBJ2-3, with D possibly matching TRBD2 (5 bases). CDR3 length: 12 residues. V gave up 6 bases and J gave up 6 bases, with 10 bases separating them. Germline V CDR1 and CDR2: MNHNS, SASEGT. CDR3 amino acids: CASRPLGDTQYF. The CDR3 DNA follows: TGTGCCAGCAGACCACTAGGGGATACGCAGTATTTT.

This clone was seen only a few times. Here the CDR3 DNA reads TGTGCCAGCTCGACTAGCGGGTTACGCGGAGAGACCCAGTACTTC. This sequence encodes CASSTSGLRGETQYF. This sequence joins TRBV19 and TRBJ2-5, with 10 nucleotides matching TRBD2. The germline CDR1 and CDR2 sequences are LNHDA and SQIVND (reference sequence). V gave up 9 bases and J gave up 4 bases; unmatched junction bases: 11. This CDR3 contains 15 residues.